This TCR delta chain appears in the sequencing data of a study of γδ T cells in repeated Plasmodium falciparum infection. Study-level background: Donors were malaria-exposed Malian children or age- and gender-matched Australian children.

TCRdb reprocessed the multiplex PCR reads using CATT. The repertoire consists of roughly 48,000 delta-chain clones, with 1.6% occurring once and the leading ten covering over 7%. By share of the sample, this clone is medium-sized (0.01 to 0.1%). This sample also contains other DNA sequences that code for the same CDR3. This TCR was sampled from a pool of human donors (malaria-infected and uninfected, not separated). Sequenced input: gamma-delta T cells from blood.

This CDR3 reads CALGEHLGDSVLIF. CDR3 DNA sequence: TGTGCTCTTGGGGAACACCTGGGGGATTCGGTGCTCATCTTT. V and J are TRDV1 and TRDJ1; TRDD3 agrees at 9 bases. The CDR3 has 14 amino acids. Germline trimming cut 1 base from V and 11 bases from J; bases unmatched to any gene: 8. In germline, CDR1 is TSWWSYY, CDR2 QGS.